In this sample, the clone carrying this T cell receptor (beta chain) turned up many times. This specimen belongs to a study of T-cell memory formation after mild COVID-19. Germline-derived CDR1 and CDR2 are SGHTA and FQGNSA. This CDR3 has 13 amino acids. V dropped 3 bases and J dropped 8 bases, with 10 bases sitting between them. Sample barcodes and UMIs were carried by the TCR alpha and TCR beta cDNA libraries that 5'RACE generated with constant-segment primers. TCRdb fed the 5' RACE reads into MiXCR, producing one record per CDR3 protein. The table has 250,000 to 300,000 distinct CDR3 sequences, around 15% seen once.

Sequencing was performed on PBMCs or a T cell subset sorted from them (not recorded which). V is TRBV7-2 and J is TRBJ2-2; D is unresolved. The TCR sequence derives from a man between 18 and 35 years old who had mild COVID-19 (a few samples of this study predate the infection). Cell type and time point are not known. The CDR3 reads CASSFSPAGELFF. As DNA, the CDR3 is TGTGCCAGCAGCTTCTCGCCAGCGGGGGAGCTGTTTTTT. Together with reference TRBV7-2 and TRBJ2-2, the CDR3 gives the full variable domain: GAGVSQSPSNKVTEKGKDVELRCDPISGHTALYWYRQSLGQGLEFLIYFQGNSAPDKSGLPSDRFSAERTGGSVSTLTIQRTQQEDSAVYLCASSFSPAGELFFGEGSRLTVL.